A selection of T cell receptor beta chains follows, all from one sample in a study of cytomegalovirus exposure and HLA in healthy donors. The data were produced by immunoSEQ multiplex PCR, yet TCRdb's version contains in-frame clones alone and is incomplete. The sample carries around 120,000 clones, approximately 80% recorded once. Sequenced: PBMCs. Receptor source: a female donor in good health and CMV-seropositive. CDR3s include the opening cysteine and the closing phenylalanine or tryptophan. The order of the fields is clone size, J gene, D gene, CDR3 length, V gene, CDR3 DNA, CDR3 protein. D genes are given only for firm matches. Clone size is not always given. Where it is, it says once, few, many or a class for expanded clones.

clone size: .; J gene: TRBJ1-1; D gene: .; CDR3 length: 16; V gene: TRBV18; CDR3 DNA: TGTGCCAGCTCACCTATGACGAGGGGGATGAACACTGAAGCTTTCTTT; CDR3 protein: CASSPMTRGMNTEAFF
clone size: medium-sized; J gene: TRBJ1-2; D gene: .; CDR3 length: 14; V gene: TRBV2; CDR3 DNA: TGTGCCGGCAGTGCCGGGGTTACGTGGGATGGCTACACCTTC; CDR3 protein: CAGSAGVTWDGYTF
clone size: once; J gene: TRBJ2-3; D gene: TRBD1; CDR3 length: 14; V gene: TRBV10-2; CDR3 DNA: TGCGCCAGCAGGGACAGGGAAGGGACAGATACGCAGTATTTT; CDR3 protein: CASRDREGTDTQYF
clone size: .; J gene: TRBJ2-1; D gene: TRBD2; CDR3 length: 15; V gene: TRBV9; CDR3 DNA: TGTGCCAGCAGCGTAAGGGGGACTAGCGGCAATGAGCAGTTCTTC; CDR3 protein: CASSVRGTSGNEQFF
clone size: .; J gene: TRBJ2-7; D gene: .; CDR3 length: 13; V gene: TRBV6-1; CDR3 DNA: TGTGCCAGCAGTGAACGTGGAGCGTTCGAGCAGTACTTC; CDR3 protein: CASSERGAFEQYF
clone size: .; J gene: TRBJ1-6; D gene: .; CDR3 length: 17; V gene: TRBV1; CDR3 DNA: TGCACCAGCAGCCAAGAGGTATGGCTAGTCTATAATTCACCCCTCCACTTT; CDR3 protein: CTSSQEVWLVYNSPLHF
clone size: .; J gene: TRBJ2-1; D gene: .; CDR3 length: 14; V gene: TRBV6-5; CDR3 DNA: TGTGCCAGCACACCGGGATCAACAACATCGGAGCAGTTCTTC; CDR3 protein: CASTPGSTTSEQFF
clone size: .; J gene: TRBJ1-2; D gene: .; CDR3 length: 14; V gene: TRBV6-1; CDR3 DNA: TGTGCCAGCAGTGAAGTCGAGGGAAGAGCAGGCTACACCTTC; CDR3 protein: CASSEVEGRAGYTF
clone size: .; J gene: TRBJ2-1; D gene: .; CDR3 length: 16; V gene: TRBV5-1; CDR3 DNA: TGCGCCAGCAGCTTGTCCGCAGACAGTTTCTACAATGAGCAGTTCTTC; CDR3 protein: CASSLSADSFYNEQFF
clone size: .; J gene: TRBJ1-5; D gene: .; CDR3 length: 15; V gene: TRBV6-1; CDR3 DNA: TGTGCCAGCAGTCAGGACAATAGGAGCAATCAGCCCCAGCATTTT; CDR3 protein: CASSQDNRSNQPQHF
clone size: .; J gene: TRBJ1-1; D gene: .; CDR3 length: 16; V gene: TRBV9; CDR3 DNA: TGTGCCAGCAGCGTAGGGAGAGCCCCAATGAACACTGAAGCTTTCTTT; CDR3 protein: CASSVGRAPMNTEAFF
clone size: .; J gene: TRBJ2-3; D gene: TRBD1; CDR3 length: 15; V gene: TRBV19; CDR3 DNA: TGTGCCAGTAGTACGACAGGGGGTTCCACAGATACGCAGTATTTT; CDR3 protein: CASSTTGGSTDTQYF
clone size: few; J gene: TRBJ1-4; D gene: TRBD1; CDR3 length: 16; V gene: TRBV28; CDR3 DNA: TGTGCCAGCAGTTCCATCAGGGGGCCAACTAATGAAAAACTGTTTTTT; CDR3 protein: CASSSIRGPTNEKLFF
clone size: .; J gene: TRBJ2-7; D gene: TRBD1; CDR3 length: 13; V gene: TRBV6-5; CDR3 DNA: TGTGCCAGCAGTCCAGACAGGGTCAACGAGCAGTACTTC; CDR3 protein: CASSPDRVNEQYF
clone size: .; J gene: TRBJ1-2; D gene: TRBD1; CDR3 length: 13; V gene: TRBV5-4; CDR3 DNA: TGTGCCAGCAGCACCCGAACAGGGGATGGCTACACCTTC; CDR3 protein: CASSTRTGDGYTF
clone size: .; J gene: TRBJ2-5; D gene: TRBD2; CDR3 length: 15; V gene: TRBV15; CDR3 DNA: TGTGCCACCAGCAGAGGGACTAGCGGGGGGGAGACCCAGTACTTC; CDR3 protein: CATSRGTSGGETQYF
clone size: .; J gene: TRBJ1-1; D gene: .; CDR3 length: 13; V gene: TRBV6-5; CDR3 DNA: TGTGCCAGTAGGGGACAAGAAAACGCTGAAGCTTTCTTT; CDR3 protein: CASRGQENAEAFF
clone size: .; J gene: TRBJ1-1; D gene: .; CDR3 length: 11; V gene: TRBV6-6; CDR3 DNA: TGTGCCAGCAAGGAGGGCAGGGAAGCTTTCTTT; CDR3 protein: CASKEGREAFF
clone size: once; J gene: TRBJ2-3; D gene: TRBD2; CDR3 length: 16; V gene: TRBV27; CDR3 DNA: TGTGCCAGCAGTTGGGGGGTAGCGGGGGGAACAGATACGCAGTATTTT; CDR3 protein: CASSWGVAGGTDTQYF
clone size: .; J gene: TRBJ2-7; D gene: TRBD2; CDR3 length: 16; V gene: TRBV7-2; CDR3 DNA: TGTGCCAGCAGCTTAGTGGCTAGCGGGGAACTTTATGAGCAGTACTTC; CDR3 protein: CASSLVASGELYEQYF
clone size: .; J gene: TRBJ1-6; D gene: TRBD1; CDR3 length: 14; V gene: TRBV5-1; CDR3 DNA: TGCGCCAGCAGCTTGGCAGGGGGAAGTTCACCCCTCCACTTT; CDR3 protein: CASSLAGGSSPLHF
clone size: .; J gene: TRBJ2-2; D gene: TRBD2; CDR3 length: 15; V gene: TRBV14; CDR3 DNA: TGTGCCAGCAGCCAAGCAGCGGGAAACACCGGGGAGCTGTTTTTT; CDR3 protein: CASSQAAGNTGELFF
clone size: once; J gene: TRBJ2-3; D gene: .; CDR3 length: 16; V gene: TRBV5-1; CDR3 DNA: TGCGCCAGCAGCCTCCTTAGCGGCTCTCTCCCAGATACGCAGTATTTT; CDR3 protein: CASSLLSGSLPDTQYF
clone size: .; J gene: TRBJ1-4; D gene: .; CDR3 length: 18; V gene: TRBV7-2; CDR3 DNA: TGTGCCAGCAGCTTCGGATCGAATGGCAGGACAACTAATGAAAAACTGTTTTTT; CDR3 protein: CASSFGSNGRTTNEKLFF
clone size: once; J gene: TRBJ2-5; D gene: .; CDR3 length: 14; V gene: TRBV18; CDR3 DNA: TGTGCCAGCTCACCACGGGGGACTCAAGAGACCCAGTACTTC; CDR3 protein: CASSPRGTQETQYF
clone size: .; J gene: TRBJ2-5; D gene: TRBD2; CDR3 length: 18; V gene: TRBV5-4; CDR3 DNA: TGTGCCAGCAGCTTACTCGGTGGACTAGCGGGAATCCAAGAGACCCAGTACTTC; CDR3 protein: CASSLLGGLAGIQETQYF
clone size: .; J gene: TRBJ2-7; D gene: TRBD1; CDR3 length: 16; V gene: TRBV29-1; CDR3 DNA: TGCAGCGTTGCCCTAGGGACAGGGGGATTTACCTACGAGCAGTACTTC; CDR3 protein: CSVALGTGGFTYEQYF
clone size: .; J gene: TRBJ2-7; D gene: TRBD1; CDR3 length: 14; V gene: TRBV29-1; CDR3 DNA: TGCAGCGCCGCACGGACAGGATCTAACTACGAGCAGTACTTC; CDR3 protein: CSAARTGSNYEQYF
clone size: .; J gene: TRBJ1-5; D gene: TRBD1; CDR3 length: 14; V gene: TRBV7-2; CDR3 DNA: TGTGCCAGCAGCTTAGACAGGGGTAATCAGCCCCAGCATTTT; CDR3 protein: CASSLDRGNQPQHF
clone size: .; J gene: TRBJ1-2; D gene: TRBD1; CDR3 length: 13; V gene: TRBV28; CDR3 DNA: TGTGCCAGCAGCGGACAGGGGGCAAGTGGCTACACCTTC; CDR3 protein: CASSGQGASGYTF
clone size: .; J gene: TRBJ1-4; D gene: .; CDR3 length: 12; V gene: TRBV29-1; CDR3 DNA: TGCAGCGCCGCCAACAGGGAAGGAAAACTGTTTTTT; CDR3 protein: CSAANREGKLFF
clone size: once; J gene: TRBJ1-3; D gene: TRBD1; CDR3 length: 17; V gene: TRBV9; CDR3 DNA: TGTGCCAGCAGCGAGGGGACAGGTCCGTTCTCTGGAAACACCATATATTTT; CDR3 protein: CASSEGTGPFSGNTIYF
clone size: .; J gene: TRBJ2-7; D gene: .; CDR3 length: 13; V gene: TRBV6-1; CDR3 DNA: TGTGCCAGCGCCGAGGACATCCTCTACGAGCAGTACTTC; CDR3 protein: CASAEDILYEQYF
clone size: .; J gene: TRBJ2-1; D gene: TRBD2; CDR3 length: 15; V gene: TRBV6-5; CDR3 DNA: TGTGCCAGCAGTTACGCGACTAGCCGATACAATGAGCAGTTCTTC; CDR3 protein: CASSYATSRYNEQFF
clone size: .; J gene: TRBJ2-2; D gene: TRBD2; CDR3 length: 16; V gene: TRBV19; CDR3 DNA: TGTGCCAGTAGTATAGGAGCGGGGGGCTACACCGGGGAGCTGTTTTTT; CDR3 protein: CASSIGAGGYTGELFF
clone size: once; J gene: TRBJ1-6; D gene: .; CDR3 length: 11; V gene: TRBV9; CDR3 DNA: TGTGCCAGCAGCTCTACAGGCGCCCTCCACTTT; CDR3 protein: CASSSTGALHF
clone size: .; J gene: TRBJ2-5; D gene: TRBD1; CDR3 length: 15; V gene: TRBV25-1; CDR3 DNA: TGTGCCAGCAGTGAAGGTCAGGGGGCCGGGGGGACCCAGTACTTC; CDR3 protein: CASSEGQGAGGTQYF
clone size: .; J gene: TRBJ2-4; D gene: TRBD2; CDR3 length: 16; V gene: TRBV4-3; CDR3 DNA: TGCGCCAGCAGCCAAGGACGGGGGGTAGCCAAAAACATTCAGTACTTC; CDR3 protein: CASSQGRGVAKNIQYF
clone size: once; J gene: TRBJ1-1; D gene: TRBD1; CDR3 length: 15; V gene: TRBV29-1; CDR3 DNA: TGCAGCGTTTCTCAACAGGGGGCGGTGAACACTGAAGCTTTCTTT; CDR3 protein: CSVSQQGAVNTEAFF
clone size: .; J gene: TRBJ1-2; D gene: TRBD1; CDR3 length: 16; V gene: TRBV7-9; CDR3 DNA: TGTGCCAGCAGCCAACATAGGGACAGAATATCCTATGGCTACACCTTC; CDR3 protein: CASSQHRDRISYGYTF
clone size: .; J gene: TRBJ2-1; D gene: TRBD2; CDR3 length: 15; V gene: TRBV19; CDR3 DNA: TGTGCCAGTAGTATTAGGAGCGGGGGGGCCGTTGAGCAGTTCTTC; CDR3 protein: CASSIRSGGAVEQFF
clone size: .; J gene: TRBJ1-5; D gene: .; CDR3 length: 15; V gene: TRBV19; CDR3 DNA: TGTGCCAGTAGCAGGGTGCCGGGTAGCAATCAGCCCCAGCATTTT; CDR3 protein: CASSRVPGSNQPQHF
clone size: .; J gene: TRBJ2-7; D gene: TRBD2; CDR3 length: 15; V gene: TRBV25-1; CDR3 DNA: TGTGCCAGCAGTGAATCCGGCGGGGGGGCCTACGAGCAGTACTTC; CDR3 protein: CASSESGGGAYEQYF
clone size: few; J gene: TRBJ2-7; D gene: .; CDR3 length: 18; V gene: TRBV9; CDR3 DNA: TGTGCCAGCAGTCCCTCCCCTTCGCAGGGCCATCTCCTCTACGAGCAGTACTTC; CDR3 protein: CASSPSPSQGHLLYEQYF
clone size: .; J gene: TRBJ1-2; D gene: .; CDR3 length: 14; V gene: TRBV6-5; CDR3 DNA: TGTGCCAGCAGCCAAGTCGGGGGAGGGTATGGCTACACCTTC; CDR3 protein: CASSQVGGGYGYTF
clone size: .; J gene: TRBJ1-3; D gene: .; CDR3 length: 13; V gene: TRBV30; CDR3 DNA: TGTGCCTGGAGGAACTCGCCCGGAAACACCATATATTTT; CDR3 protein: CAWRNSPGNTIYF
clone size: .; J gene: TRBJ1-1; D gene: .; CDR3 length: 15; V gene: TRBV4-1; CDR3 DNA: TGCGCCAGCAGCCAAGATGTGGGAGTCACGCCAGAAGCTTTCTTT; CDR3 protein: CASSQDVGVTPEAFF
clone size: .; J gene: TRBJ2-7; D gene: .; CDR3 length: 12; V gene: TRBV30; CDR3 DNA: TGTGCCTGGAGTGTACAACCGCTGGAGCAGTACTTC; CDR3 protein: CAWSVQPLEQYF
clone size: once; J gene: TRBJ1-4; D gene: .; CDR3 length: 13; V gene: TRBV11-2; CDR3 DNA: TGTGCCAGCAGACAGGGTGGTGGTGAAAAACTGTTTTTT; CDR3 protein: CASRQGGGEKLFF
clone size: .; J gene: TRBJ2-5; D gene: .; CDR3 length: 14; V gene: TRBV27; CDR3 DNA: TGTGCCAGCAGTTTTTCCCGGTTCCAAGAGACCCAGTACTTC; CDR3 protein: CASSFSRFQETQYF
clone size: few; J gene: TRBJ2-1; D gene: .; CDR3 length: 16; V gene: TRBV21-1; CDR3 DNA: TGTGCCAGCAGCATCTATGGGGCTAGCGGGGAGGGTGAGCAGTTCTTC; CDR3 protein: CASSIYGASGEGEQFF
clone size: .; J gene: TRBJ2-5; D gene: .; CDR3 length: 10; V gene: TRBV29-1; CDR3 DNA: TGCAGCGTTGATACTGAGACCCAGTACTTC; CDR3 protein: CSVDTETQYF
clone size: .; J gene: TRBJ2-3; D gene: TRBD1; CDR3 length: 15; V gene: TRBV5-1; CDR3 DNA: TGCGCCAGCAGCTCAGGACAGGGAACCACAGATACGCAGTATTTT; CDR3 protein: CASSSGQGTTDTQYF
clone size: .; J gene: TRBJ1-1; D gene: .; CDR3 length: 12; V gene: TRBV6-5; CDR3 DNA: TGTGCCAGCAGTCAGGGCGCCACTGAAGCTTTCTTT; CDR3 protein: CASSQGATEAFF
clone size: .; J gene: TRBJ1-6; D gene: .; CDR3 length: 14; V gene: TRBV19; CDR3 DNA: TGTGCCAGTAACCTCGGGGGACTGAATTCACCCCTCCACTTT; CDR3 protein: CASNLGGLNSPLHF
clone size: .; J gene: TRBJ1-5; D gene: TRBD1; CDR3 length: 17; V gene: TRBV29-1; CDR3 DNA: TGCAGCGTTGGTGGAATAAGCGGGACAGGGGGCCCTCAGCCCCAGCATTTT; CDR3 protein: CSVGGISGTGGPQPQHF
clone size: .; J gene: TRBJ2-3; D gene: .; CDR3 length: 15; V gene: TRBV18; CDR3 DNA: TGTGCCAGCTCTCTCCTGGGGGCGTACACAGATACGCAGTATTTT; CDR3 protein: CASSLLGAYTDTQYF
clone size: .; J gene: TRBJ1-2; D gene: TRBD1; CDR3 length: 15; V gene: TRBV7-9; CDR3 DNA: TGTGCCAGCAGCCCGCGGACAGGGAAGATGGACGGCTACACCTTC; CDR3 protein: CASSPRTGKMDGYTF
clone size: .; J gene: TRBJ1-6; D gene: .; CDR3 length: 14; V gene: TRBV11-1; CDR3 DNA: TGTGCCAGCAGCCGCGGGTCCTATAATTCACCCCTCCACTTT; CDR3 protein: CASSRGSYNSPLHF